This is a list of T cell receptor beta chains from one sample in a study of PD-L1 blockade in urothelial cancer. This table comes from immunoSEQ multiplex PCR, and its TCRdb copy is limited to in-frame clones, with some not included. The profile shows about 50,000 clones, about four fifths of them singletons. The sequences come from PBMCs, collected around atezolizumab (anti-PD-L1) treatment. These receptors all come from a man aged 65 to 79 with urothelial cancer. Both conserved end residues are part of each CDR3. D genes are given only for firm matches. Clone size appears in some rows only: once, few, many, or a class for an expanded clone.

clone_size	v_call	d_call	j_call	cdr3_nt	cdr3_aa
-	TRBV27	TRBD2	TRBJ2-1	TGTGCCAGCAGTTTATCGGAGGCGGGAGATGGCTCCTACAATGAGCAGTTCTTC	CASSLSEAGDGSYNEQFF
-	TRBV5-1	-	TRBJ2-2	TGCGCCAGCAGCTTGGGACACACGAACACCGGGGAGCTGTTTTTT	CASSLGHTNTGELFF
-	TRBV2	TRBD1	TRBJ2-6	TGTGCCAGCAGTAGGGACAGGGGGGTCGCTGGGGCCAACGTCCTGACTTTC	CASSRDRGVAGANVLTF
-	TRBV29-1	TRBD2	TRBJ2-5	TGCAGCGTTGGCTCGACTAGCGGTATTCGGGAGACCCAGTACTTC	CSVGSTSGIRETQYF
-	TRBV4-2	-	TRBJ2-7	TGTGCCAGCAGCCAAGTTTATGCGGGCTCCTACGAGCAGTACTTC	CASSQVYAGSYEQYF
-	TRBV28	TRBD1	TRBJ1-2	TGTGCCAGCCTTTACAGGGGGCAAGGCTACACCTTC	CASLYRGQGYTF
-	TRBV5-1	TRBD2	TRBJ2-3	TGCGCCAGCAGCCGAAGGACTAGCGGGAGCACAGATACGCAGTATTTT	CASSRRTSGSTDTQYF
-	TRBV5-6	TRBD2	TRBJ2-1	TGTGCCAGCAGCCTGGGACTAGCGGGAGAGTACAATGAGCAGTTCTTC	CASSLGLAGEYNEQFF
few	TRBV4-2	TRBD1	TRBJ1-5	TGTGCCAGCAGCCAAGGACAGGGGTATCAGCCCCAGCATTTT	CASSQGQGYQPQHF
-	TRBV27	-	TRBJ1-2	TGTGCCAGCAGGGGAGGGGTAGATAGCTATGGCTACACCTTC	CASRGGVDSYGYTF
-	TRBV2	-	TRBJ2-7	TGTGCCAGCAGGGAGAGCTCCTACGAGCAGTACTTC	CASRESSYEQYF
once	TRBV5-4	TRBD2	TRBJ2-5	TGTGCCAGCAGCTTGCAAGCGGGAGGAAGTTTGGAGACCCAGTACTTC	CASSLQAGGSLETQYF
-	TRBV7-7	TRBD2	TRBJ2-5	TGTGCTAGCAGCTTAGGTGGACTAGCGGGAAGTAGGGAGACCCAGTACTTC	CASSLGGLAGSRETQYF
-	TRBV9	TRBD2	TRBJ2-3	TGTGCCAGCAGCGTACGTCCTAGCGGGGATACGCAGTATTTT	CASSVRPSGDTQYF
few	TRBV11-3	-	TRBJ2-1	TGTGCCAGCAGCTTAAGGACAGAACGAGGGTACAATGAGCAGTTCTTC	CASSLRTERGYNEQFF
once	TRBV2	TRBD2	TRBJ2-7	TGTGCCAGCAGTGAATCCGGGACTAGCGGGAGCTACGAGCAGTACTTC	CASSESGTSGSYEQYF
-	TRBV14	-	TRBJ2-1	TGTGCCAGCAGCCAGTTCTCGTTCAGGGGCCAGGGGCCAAATGAGCAGTTCTTC	CASSQFSFRGQGPNEQFF
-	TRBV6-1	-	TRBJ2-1	TGTGCCAGCAGTGGGACAACAGGAGGGGTATACAATGAGCAGTTCTTC	CASSGTTGGVYNEQFF
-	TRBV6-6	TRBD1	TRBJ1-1	TGTGCCAGCGGACAGGGAATGAACACTGAAGCTTTCTTT	CASGQGMNTEAFF
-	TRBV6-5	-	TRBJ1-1	TGTGCCAGCAGTGGGCGGGTTGGGGAAGCTTTCTTT	CASSGRVGEAFF
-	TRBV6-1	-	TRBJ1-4	-	CASILDRAEKLFF
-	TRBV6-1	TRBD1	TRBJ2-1	TGTGCCAGCAGAGAGACGGGACAGGGGTTCGATGAGCAGTTCTTC	CASRETGQGFDEQFF